The source of this T cell receptor beta chain is a study of shared clonotypes between healthy human individuals. The germline V gene has CDR1 MNHNS and CDR2 SASEGT. This CDR3 is 15 amino acids long. The ends were cut back, 0 bases at V and 5 bases at J, with 13 bases in the middle. This clone has ten or more counts. Only in-frame clones appear in the TCRdb table, and some are missing; sequencing was by immunoSEQ multiplex PCR. Of 450,000 to 650,000 clones in the sample, around 80% were seen once. The receptor was isolated from a woman aged 40-49 years in good health. Some clones in this sample may be carry-over from other donors' samples. The sequencing sample was made of PBMCs. The chain recombines TRBV6-1 with TRBJ1-1; no clear D gene. The CDR3 coding sequence is TGTGCCAGCAGTGAAGCGCAGGAGGGAGGGACTGAAGCTTTCTTT. Translated, it gives CASSEAQEGGTEAFF.